These 28 T cell receptor beta chains share one sample of origin, sequenced in a study of blood T cell repertoires in COVID-19. Assay used: immunoSEQ multiplex PCR; TCRdb lists only in-frame clones, some missing. The table has 230,000 or so clones, more than 80% seen once. Sequencing was performed on PBMCs or T cells enriched from blood (not recorded which). The receptor source for this set is a woman between 40 and 55 years old with acute COVID-19.

J is TRBJ1-2 and V is TRBV6-5; D might be TRBD1 (5 bases). The CDR3 is 15 residues long. Trimming removed 5 bases at V and 4 bases at J, with 17 bases between. Germline loops: CDR1 MNHEY, CDR2 SVGAGI. CDR3 in DNA: TGTGCCAGCAGTCCACCAGGACACCCCTTCTATGGCTACACCTTC. It translates to CASSPPGHPFYGYTF.

The rearrangement links TRBV18 to TRBJ1-4; unclear D gene. Per germline, CDR1 KGHSH and CDR2 LQKENI. V was trimmed by 6 bases and J by 3 bases, leaving 14 bases between them. The CDR3 covers 15 residues. Here the CDR3 reads CASSPEVASNEKLFF. The DNA for the CDR3 is TGTGCCAGCTCGCCCGAGGTTGCATCTAATGAAAAACTGTTTTTT.

V gene TRBV5-4 combines with J gene TRBJ1-6; D is ambiguous. The CDR3 has 15 amino acids. V gave up 4 bases and J gave up 0 bases, with 8 bases separating them. CDR1 and CDR2 from the germline V gene are SGHNT and YYREEE (reference sequence). CDR3 nucleotides: TGTGCCAGCAGCCAACTAAGCTCCTATAATTCACCCCTCCACTTT. Translating gives CASSQLSSYNSPLHF. The full variable domain, completed using reference TRBV5-4 and TRBJ1-6, is ETGVTQSPTHLIKTRGQQVTLRCSSQSGHNTVSWYQQALGQGPQFIFQYYREEENGRGNFPPRFSGLQFPNYSSELNVNALELDDSALYLCASSQLSSYNSPLHFGNGTRLTVT.

The chain recombines TRBV12-5 with TRBJ1-1, with D possibly matching TRBD1 (5 bases). Germline V lookup: CDR1 LGHNT, CDR2 FRNRAP. The CDR3 extends over 15 amino acids. V was shortened by 2 bases and J by 6 bases, with 16 bases between the two germline ends. In DNA, the CDR3 is TGTGCTAGTGGTTTGAAAAGGGGCGATGGCTCTGAAGCTTTCTTT. Translating it yields CASGLKRGDGSEAFF. The full variable domain, its missing parts supplied by reference TRBV12-5 and TRBJ1-1, is DARVTQTPRHKVTEMGQEVTMRCQPILGHNTVFWYRQTMMQGLELLAYFRNRAPLDDSGMPKDRFSAEMPDATLATLKIQPSEPRDSAVYFCASGLKRGDGSEAFFGQGTRLTVV.

The rearrangement links TRBV11-2 to TRBJ1-6; the D is unclear. Germline V gene sequence: CDR1 SGHAT, CDR2 FQNNGV. V lost 5 bases to trimming and J lost 10 bases, with 18 bases between them. This CDR3 spans 15 amino acids. The CDR3 reads CASSPEAGQYSPLHF. DNA for the CDR3: TGTGCCAGCAGCCCCGAGGCGGGTCAATACTCACCCCTCCACTTT.

This clone has a count of ten or more. The chain combines TRBV5-4 with TRBJ1-1; weak D call: TRBD1 (5 bases). CDR1 and CDR2 from the germline V gene are SGHNT and YYREEE (reference sequence). V was pared by 1 base and J by 1 base, with 11 bases between. This CDR3 is 15 amino acids long. The CDR3 is CASSLMGGKNTEAFF. Here the CDR3 DNA reads TGTGCCAGCAGCTTGATGGGGGGGAAGAACACTGAAGCTTTCTTT.

As to this clone: Other DNA sequences in the sample encode the same CDR3. The rearrangement links TRBV5-1 to TRBJ1-1; tentative D call: TRBD1 (6 bases). Trimming shortened V by 0 bases and J by 0 bases, and 9 bases separated the two germline ends. In germline, CDR1 is SGHRS, CDR2 YFSETQ. The CDR3 totals 15 residues. CDR3 sequence: CASSLGGQLNTEAFF. DNA of the CDR3: TGCGCCAGCAGCTTGGGTGGACAGTTGAACACTGAAGCTTTCTTT.

The chain uses TRBV2 and TRBJ1-1; perhaps TRBD1 as D (5 bases). The germline V gene has CDR1 SNHLY and CDR2 FYNNEI. Trimming removed 4 bases at V and 11 bases at J, with 8 bases between. CDR3 length: 10 residues. The DNA for the CDR3 is TGTGCCAGCAGTGTACAGGAGGCTTTCTTT. This gives the protein CASSVQEAFF.

The chain recombines TRBV18 with TRBJ2-1, with 10 bases matching TRBD2. V trimming: 3 bases; J trimming: 5 bases; junction bases outside the gene matches: 4. The CDR3 has 15 amino acids. Germline CDR1 KGHSH, CDR2 LQKENI. CDR3 nucleotide sequence: TGTGCCAGCTCACCGCTAGCGGGGGCGAACAATGAGCAGTTCTTC. Amino acid sequence: CASSPLAGANNEQFF.

V gene TRBV7-2 combines with J gene TRBJ1-5, with D hard to call. The V end was cut by 5 bases, the J end by 1 base, with 6 bases between. The CDR3 runs to 13 residues. In germline, CDR1 is SGHTA, CDR2 FQGNSA. CDR3 DNA: TGTGCCAGCAGCGCCCAGAGCAATCAGCCCCAGCATTTT. Its translation: CASSAQSNQPQHF.

The chain carries TRBV10-3 and TRBJ1-2; no definite D call. There are 15 residues in the CDR3. V dropped 0 bases and J dropped 1 base, with 9 bases sitting between them. Per germline, CDR1 ENHRY and CDR2 SYGVKD. CDR3 sequence reads: CAISESAGSNYGYTF. The CDR3 DNA reads as TGTGCCATCAGTGAGTCGGCCGGGAGTAACTATGGCTACACCTTC.

The chain carries TRBV9 and TRBJ1-4; D is unclear. The CDR3 contains 15 residues. The V gene's germline CDR1 is SGDLS and CDR2 YYNGEE. With 0 bases removed from V and 7 bases from J, the gap between germline ends came to 13 bases. The CDR3 region is CASSVAGVSGEKLFF. In DNA form, the CDR3 reads TGTGCCAGCAGCGTAGCCGGGGTTTCTGGTGAAAAACTGTTTTTT.

The rearrangement links TRBV6-1 to TRBJ2-2, with 9 bases identical to TRBD1. The CDR3 totals 15 residues. Trimming removed 6 bases from V and 3 bases from J; junction bases left unmatched: 5. CDR1 is MNHNS and CDR2 is SASEGT in the germline V gene. The CDR3 region has the DNA TGTGCCAGCAGCAGACAGGGGGGAGACACCGGGGAGCTGTTTTTT. Translated: CASSRQGGDTGELFF.

This clone has just a few counts. In DNA form, the CDR3 reads TGTGCCTCAGGGGGGACAGGATATGCTGAAGCTTTCTTT. It yields the protein CASGGTGYAEAFF. The J gene is TRBJ1-1, the V gene TRBV10-3; 8 bases align to TRBD1. The CDR3 extends over 13 amino acids. V trimming: 11 bases; J trimming: 6 bases; junction bases outside the gene matches: 11. Germline values: CDR1 ENHRY, CDR2 SYGVKD.

The rearrangement uses TRBV12-3 or TRBV12-4 and TRBJ1-2; TRBD1 matches 7 bases. This CDR3 is 12 amino acids long. V shed 5 bases and J 6 bases; nucleotides not matched to a gene: 3. CDR3 nucleotides: TGTGCCAGCAGTCCCGACAGGGATGGCTACACCTTC. Translation: CASSPDRDGYTF.

This chain connects TRBV7-9 to TRBJ2-1, with 9 positions matching TRBD2. The CDR3 is made up of 14 amino acids. With V trimmed by 3 bases and J by 9 bases, 6 bases remained unmatched. The germline V gene encodes CDR1 SEHNR and CDR2 FQNEAQ (reference sequence). For the CDR3, the DNA is TGTGCCAGCAGCTTTGCGGGGGGGCGCGGTGAGCAGTTCTTC. Residues: CASSFAGGRGEQFF. Drawing the rest from reference TRBV7-9 and TRBJ2-1, the complete variable domain is DTGVSQNPRHKITKRGQNVTFRCDPISEHNRLYWYRQTLGQGPEFLTYFQNEAQLEKSRLLSDRFSAERPKGSFSTLEIQRTEQGDSAMYLCASSFAGGRGEQFFGPGTRLTVL.

The chain couples TRBV7-9 to TRBJ1-5; 12 bases align to TRBD1. Trimming took 8 bases from V and 1 from J; bases not matched to a gene: 12. Germline CDR1 and CDR2: SEHNR and FQNEAQ (reference sequence). The CDR3 is made up of 18 amino acids. This CDR3 reads CASAAGTGGIGSNQPQHF. The CDR3 bases are TGTGCCAGCGCAGCCGGGACAGGGGGCATCGGAAGCAATCAGCCCCAGCATTTT.

This chain links TRBV24-1 with TRBJ1-5; TRBD1 is a possible D gene (6 bases). V lost 6 bases to trimming and J lost 3 bases, with 14 bases between them. The CDR3 loop spans 15 amino acids. Germline CDR1 KGHDR, CDR2 SFDVKD. The CDR3 region is CATSPTDSPNQPQHF. CDR3 coding DNA: TGTGCCACCAGTCCCACGGACAGTCCCAATCAGCCCCAGCATTTT.

This chain connects TRBV28 to TRBJ1-4; D is undetermined. Deletions cut 9 bases from V and 6 bases from J, with 14 bases between. There are 13 residues in the CDR3. CDR1 is MDHEN and CDR2 is SYDVKM in the germline V gene. The CDR3 loop reads CASGLTVYEKLFF. The CDR3 DNA reads as TGTGCCAGTGGTTTAACGGTATATGAAAAACTGTTTTTT.

This chain uses TRBV2 with TRBJ2-7; D remains unclear. Trimming left V 4 bases short and J 3 bases short, with 7 bases between. Looked up from germline, CDR1 is SNHLY and CDR2 is FYNNEI. The CDR3 covers 12 residues. DNA for the CDR3: TGTGCCAGCAGTGCTCTTCTCTACGAGCAGTACGTC. Translating gives CASSALLYEQYV.

The rearrangement joins TRBV6-5 to TRBJ1-6; D might be TRBD1 (6 bases). The V gene's germline CDR1 is MNHEY and CDR2 SVGAGI. Trimming removed 0 bases from V and 5 bases from J, with 8 bases in between. This CDR3 is 15 amino acids long. The CDR3 DNA follows: TGTGCCAGCAGTTACTCGTACAGGGATAATTCACCCCTCCACTTT. It yields the protein CASSYSYRDNSPLHF.

The CDR3 loop is CASSPPTGSSYNEQFF. The CDR3 DNA sequence: TGTGCCAGCAGCCCACCGACAGGGAGCTCCTACAATGAGCAGTTCTTC. The chain combines TRBV9 with TRBJ2-1; TRBD1 aligns across 7 bases. V trimming: 4 bases; J trimming: 0 bases; junction bases outside the gene matches: 7. The CDR3 spans 16 residues. Germline values: CDR1 SGDLS, CDR2 YYNGEE.

V is TRBV29-1 and J is TRBJ2-7; 7 bases align to TRBD2. J gave up 3 bases and V 6 bases, and 8 bases lay outside the gene matches. The length of the CDR3 is 13 residues. Looked up from germline, CDR1 is SQVTM and CDR2 is ANQGSEA. CDR3 DNA: TGCAGCGTCCTAAGGGAGGGGCACTACGAGCAGTACTTC. It yields the protein CSVLREGHYEQYF.

V is TRBV3-1 (or the pseudogene TRBV3-2) and J is TRBJ2-3; D is possibly TRBD2 (5 bases). V was clipped by 4 bases and J by 4 bases, with 15 bases between them. Germline loops: CDR1 LGHDT, CDR2 YNNKEL (reference sequence). The CDR3 runs to 15 residues. Written as DNA, the CDR3 is TGTGCCAGCAGCCCCCCGGGGTGGCTCGCAGATACGCAGTATTTT. Its protein product is CASSPPGWLADTQYF.

The V and J genes are TRBV30 and TRBJ1-1; 7 nucleotides line up with TRBD1. The CDR3 sequence is 13 residues long. V shed 4 bases and J 1 base; nucleotides not matched to a gene: 3. CDR1 is GTSNPN, CDR2 SVGIG, per germline (reference sequence). CDR3: CAWTRTGNTEAFF. As DNA, the CDR3 is TGTGCCTGGACCCGGACAGGGAACACTGAAGCTTTCTTT.

V gene TRBV7-3 combines with J gene TRBJ1-6; possible D gene TRBD1, 6 bases. The ends were cut back, 0 bases at V and 5 bases at J, with 11 bases in the middle. CDR1 and CDR2 from the germline V gene are SGHTA and FQGTGA. CDR3 size: 16 residues. The DNA of the CDR3 is TGTGCCAGCAGCTTAACAGGGGGAATCAATAATTCACCCCTCCACTTT. Its protein is CASSLTGGINNSPLHF.

The chain has TRBV4-1 and TRBJ1-1, with 9 bases identical to TRBD1. In germline, CDR1 is MGHRA, CDR2 YSYEKL. The length of the CDR3 is 18 residues. V trimming: 0 bases; J trimming: 4 bases; junction bases outside the gene matches: 12. The CDR3 here is CASSQDGTGYGLGTEAFF. As DNA, the CDR3 is TGCGCCAGCAGCCAAGATGGGACAGGGTATGGGCTGGGCACTGAAGCTTTCTTT.

The rearrangement uses TRBV5-4 and TRBJ1-1; 8 bases agree with TRBD1. This CDR3 comprises 16 residues. J gave up 1 base and V 2 bases, and 7 bases lay outside the gene matches. Germline V gene data show CDR1 as SGHNT and CDR2 as YYREEE (reference sequence). The CDR3 DNA is TGTGCCAGCAGCTTTTCTCCGGGACAGGCGAACACTGAAGCTTTCTTT. Residues: CASSFSPGQANTEAFF. The full variable domain, with the rest looked up from reference TRBV5-4 and TRBJ1-1, is ETGVTQSPTHLIKTRGQQVTLRCSSQSGHNTVSWYQQALGQGPQFIFQYYREEENGRGNFPPRFSGLQFPNYSSELNVNALELDDSALYLCASSFSPGQANTEAFFGQGTRLTVV.